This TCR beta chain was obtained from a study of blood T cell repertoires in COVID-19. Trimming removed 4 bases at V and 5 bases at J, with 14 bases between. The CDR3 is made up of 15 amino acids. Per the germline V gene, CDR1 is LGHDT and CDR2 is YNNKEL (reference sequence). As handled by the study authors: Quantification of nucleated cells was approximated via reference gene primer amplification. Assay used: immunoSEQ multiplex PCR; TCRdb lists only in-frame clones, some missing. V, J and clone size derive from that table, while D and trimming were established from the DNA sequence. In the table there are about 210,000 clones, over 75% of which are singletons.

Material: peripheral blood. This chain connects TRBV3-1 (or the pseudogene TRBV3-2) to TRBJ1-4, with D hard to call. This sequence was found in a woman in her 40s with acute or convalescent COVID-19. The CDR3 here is CASSPKERENEKLFF. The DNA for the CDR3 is TGTGCCAGCAGCCCCAAGGAGCGGGAGAATGAAAAACTGTTTTTT.